A selection of T cell receptor beta chains follows, all from one sample in a study of early stage breast cancer tumors. Sequencing was performed with immunoSEQ multiplex PCR; in TCRdb, only in-frame clones are kept and a portion is missing. The data show under 8,000 clones, 73% seen once. The sample was normal breast tissue next to the tumor. These receptors were taken from a person in their 40s with breast cancer. Both conserved end residues are part of each CDR3. A D gene is named only where the DNA matches it firmly. The size entry is marked missing in some rows and otherwise reads once, few, many or a size class.

TRBV14,-,TRBJ1-2,-,CASSPWVGYGYTF,TGTGCCAGCAGCCCGTGGGTTGGCTATGGCTACACCTTC
TRBV15,-,TRBJ2-3,-,CATAGASTDTQYF,TGTGCCACTGCGGGTGCTAGCACAGATACGCAGTATTTT
TRBV7-9,-,TRBJ1-1,-,CASSFYGRDTGEAFF,TGTGCCAGCAGCTTTTACGGTCGGGATACCGGAGAAGCTTTCTTT
TRBV5-1,-,TRBJ2-7,-,CASSLAGGASHEQYF,TGCGCCAGCAGCTTGGCGGGGGGCGCCTCCCACGAGCAGTACTTC
TRBV21-1,-,TRBJ2-2,-,CASTPPGELFF,TGTGCCAGCACCCCCCCCGGGGAGCTGTTTTTT
TRBV23-1,-,TRBJ1-5,-,CASSQFGSNQPQHF,TGCGCCAGCAGTCAATTCGGGAGCAATCAGCCCCAGCATTTT
TRBV2,few,TRBJ1-1,TRBD1,CASSARTGVRSEAFF,TGTGCCAGCAGTGCTAGGACAGGGGTGAGATCTGAAGCTTTCTTT
TRBV5-5,-,TRBJ2-5,-,CASSLEGIGTQYF,TGTGCCAGCAGCTTGGAGGGGATCGGGACCCAGTACTTC
TRBV5-6,-,TRBJ2-2,-,CASSQNTGELFF,TGTGCCAGCAGCCAGAACACCGGGGAGCTGTTTTTT
TRBV11-2,-,TRBJ2-2,-,CASSLSGMNTGELFF,TGTGCCAGCAGCTTATCGGGGATGAACACCGGGGAGCTGTTTTTT
TRBV7-2,-,TRBJ1-1,-,CASSLGPAAGAFF,TGTGCCAGCAGCTTAGGTCCGGCGGCGGGAGCTTTCTTT
TRBV7-9,-,TRBJ1-4,-,CASSFGRVGNEKLFF,TGTGCCAGCAGCTTTGGCAGGGTGGGGAATGAAAAACTGTTTTTT
TRBV18,once,TRBJ2-1,-,CASSPPMGRLAYNEQFF,TGTGCCAGCTCACCACCGATGGGTAGGCTAGCTTACAATGAGCAGTTCTTC
TRBV28,-,TRBJ1-5,-,CASTMPGAGINSNQPQHF,TGTGCCAGCACCATGCCTGGGGCAGGGATAAATAGCAATCAGCCCCAGCATTTT
TRBV12-5,-,TRBJ2-7,-,CASRAQGTAAYEQYF,TGTGCTAGTCGTGCGCAGGGTACCGCGGCCTACGAGCAGTACTTC
TRBV4-2,-,TRBJ2-7,TRBD1,CASSQDTGTGGYEQYF,TGTGCCAGCAGCCAAGATACCGGGACAGGGGGCTACGAGCAGTACTTC
TRBV19,-,TRBJ2-3,TRBD2,CASRRTSGRAQDTQYF,TGTGCCAGTAGGCGTACTAGCGGGAGGGCCCAAGATACGCAGTATTTT
TRBV30,-,TRBJ2-3,-,CAWRTAGTDTQYF,TGTGCCTGGAGGACAGCGGGCACAGATACGCAGTATTTT
TRBV28,few,TRBJ2-3,-,CASRDTSTDTQYF,TGTGCCAGCAGGGATACTAGCACAGATACGCAGTATTTT
TRBV30,-,TRBJ2-7,-,CAWSAFSHEQYF,TGTGCCTGGAGCGCGTTCTCCCACGAGCAGTACTTC
TRBV5-1,once,TRBJ2-3,TRBD2,CASSFSKREITDTQYF,TGCGCCAGCAGCTTTTCGAAGCGGGAGATAACAGATACGCAGTATTTT
TRBV13,once,TRBJ2-7,-,CASSSTLDGRSYEQYF,TGTGCCAGCAGCTCGACCCTGGACGGTAGATCCTACGAGCAGTACTTC
TRBV23-1,once,TRBJ2-5,-,CASSLTHSQETQYF,TGCGCCAGCAGCCTGACTCACTCGCAAGAGACCCAGTACTTC
TRBV19,few,TRBJ1-5,TRBD1,CASVGTDNQPQHF,TGTGCCAGTGTTGGGACAGACAATCAGCCCCAGCATTTT
TRBV18,-,TRBJ2-7,TRBD2,CASSRRTSGTYEQYF,TGTGCCAGCTCACGACGGACTAGCGGAACCTACGAGCAGTACTTC
TRBV2,few,TRBJ2-7,-,CASLISGGAHEQYF,TGTGCCAGCTTGATTTCTGGGGGGGCCCACGAGCAGTACTTC
TRBV5-1,-,TRBJ1-2,-,CASSFQAYGYTF,TGCGCCAGCAGCTTCCAGGCCTATGGCTACACCTTC
TRBV15,-,TRBJ1-4,-,CATSPRAGSNEKLFF,TGTGCCACCAGCCCTAGGGCAGGGTCTAATGAAAAACTGTTTTTT
TRBV19,-,TRBJ2-7,-,CASGQRHPTNEQYF,TGTGCCAGCGGACAGAGACACCCTACTAATGAGCAGTACTTC
TRBV5-1,few,TRBJ2-5,-,CASSLPRAYQETQYF,TGCGCCAGCAGCTTGCCACGAGCGTACCAAGAGACCCAGTACTTC
TRBV15,-,TRBJ2-4,-,CATSEARLAKNIQYF,TGTGCCACCAGCGAGGCCCGACTGGCCAAAAACATTCAGTACTTC
TRBV9,-,TRBJ2-2,TRBD1,CASSLRTGGPGELFF,TGTGCCAGCAGCTTGAGGACAGGCGGCCCCGGGGAGCTGTTTTTT
TRBV5-4,-,TRBJ2-1,-,CASRRDREGEQFF,TGTGCCAGCAGGCGCGACAGGGAGGGTGAGCAGTTCTTC
TRBV18,-,TRBJ2-3,-,CASSHADTQYF,TGTGCCAGCTCACATGCTGATACGCAGTATTTT
TRBV5-1,once,TRBJ1-1,-,CASSFTNTEAFF,TGCGCCAGCAGCTTTACGAACACTGAAGCTTTCTTT
TRBV2,-,TRBJ2-7,-,CASRTGHRSYEQYF,TGTGCCAGCAGAACCGGACACCGCTCCTACGAGCAGTACTTC
TRBV11-2,-,TRBJ2-6,-,CASSLARWAYSGANVLTF,TGTGCCAGCAGCTTAGCTAGGTGGGCGTACTCTGGGGCCAACGTCCTGACTTTC
TRBV18,-,TRBJ2-7,-,CASSPPSVPYEQYF,TGTGCCAGCTCACCACCAAGCGTCCCCTACGAGCAGTACTTC
TRBV9,-,TRBJ2-1,TRBD2,CASSFLAGGPILEFF,TGTGCCAGCAGCTTCCTAGCGGGAGGGCCCATATTAGAGTTCTTC
TRBV7-2,few,TRBJ2-7,TRBD2,CASSLAASGYEQYF,TGTGCCAGCAGCTTAGCCGCTAGCGGGTACGAGCAGTACTTC
TRBV6-1,-,TRBJ1-4,-,CASSEAKPGATWLGREKLFF,TGTGCCAGCAGTGAAGCAAAACCCGGGGCCACGTGGCTGGGACGGGAAAAACTGTTTTTT
TRBV29-1,-,TRBJ2-2,-,CSVWDTNTGELFF,TGCAGCGTATGGGACACAAACACCGGGGAGCTGTTTTTT
TRBV11-2,few,TRBJ2-7,-,CASSLGAGQYF,TGTGCCAGCAGCTTAGGGGCGGGGCAGTACTTC
TRBV14,-,TRBJ2-3,-,CASSLYGPSTDTQYF,TGTGCCAGCAGCCTATATGGGCCCAGCACAGATACGCAGTATTTT
TRBV6-1,-,TRBJ1-5,TRBD1,CASSRTGRDQPQHF,TGTGCCAGCAGCCGGACAGGGCGGGATCAGCCCCAGCATTTT